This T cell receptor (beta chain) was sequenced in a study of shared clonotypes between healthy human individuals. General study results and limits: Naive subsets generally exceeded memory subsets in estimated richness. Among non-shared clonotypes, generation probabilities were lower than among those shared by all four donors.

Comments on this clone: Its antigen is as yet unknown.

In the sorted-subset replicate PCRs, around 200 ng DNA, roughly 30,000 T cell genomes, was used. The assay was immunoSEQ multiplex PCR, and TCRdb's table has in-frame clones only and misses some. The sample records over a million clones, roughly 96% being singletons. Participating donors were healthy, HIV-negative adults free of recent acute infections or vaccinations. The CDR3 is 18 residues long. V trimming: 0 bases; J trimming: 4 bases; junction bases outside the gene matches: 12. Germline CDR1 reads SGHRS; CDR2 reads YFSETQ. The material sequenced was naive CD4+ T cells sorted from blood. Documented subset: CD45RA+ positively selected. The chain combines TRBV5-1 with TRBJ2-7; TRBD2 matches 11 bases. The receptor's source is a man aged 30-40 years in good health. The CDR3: CASSLATKTSGKGYEQYF. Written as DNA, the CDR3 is TGCGCCAGCAGCTTGGCCACCAAGACTAGCGGGAAAGGGTACGAGCAGTACTTC.